The 22 T cell receptor beta chains given below trace back to one sample, sequenced in a study of prognosis after radiotherapy for stage I lung cancer. Two-round multiplex PCR on genomic DNA was the method by which TCR beta CDR3 was amplified. Individual primers that were specific to each TRBV and TRBJ gene served in first-round PCR. TCRdb fed the multiplex PCR reads into MiXCR, producing one record per CDR3 protein. This sample has over 20,000 distinct CDR3 sequences, with about 40% found just once. Source: PBMCs, taken before or after stereotactic body radiation therapy (not recorded which). These receptors were collected from a donor aged 50 or older with non-small cell lung cancer.

With regard to this clonotype: A far larger clone is one nucleotide away, so this likely arose from a read error. This chain uses TRBV9 with TRBJ1-6; D not certain. The J call could be wrong; TRBJ1-1 is a better fit for the DNA end. The V gene's germline CDR1 is SGDLS and CDR2 YYNGEE. The CDR3 contains 12 residues. In nucleotides, the CDR3 is TGTGCCAGCACCGCGGCAAACACTAAAGCTTTCTTT. Translation: CASTAANTKAFF.

V usage is TRBV6-2 or TRBV6-3 and J usage is TRBJ1-5; D remains unclear. The CDR3 is made up of 13 amino acids. Germline V CDR1 and CDR2: MNHEY, SVGEGT. Deletions cut 5 bases from V and 13 bases from J, with 18 bases between. The CDR3 DNA is TGTGCCAGCAGTGAAAAAACGCTGGATGGACAGCATTTT. Translated, it gives CASSEKTLDGQHF.

This clonotype showed up many times. The chain carries TRBV12-3 or TRBV12-4 and TRBJ2-7, with 9 bases matching TRBD2. The J segment lost 3 bases and the V segment lost 8 bases, leaving 17 bases of the junction unmatched. This CDR3 spans 17 amino acids. As DNA, the CDR3 is TGTGCCAGCCCACTTCCTTGGCGACTAGCGGAGCACTACGAGCAGTACTTC. Translated, it gives CASPLPWRLAEHYEQYF.

Ten or more counts support this clonotype. CDR3 coding DNA: TGTGCCAGCAGCCCCGAGGGCAGGGGACTCTCCTACGAGCAGTACTTC. Translation: CASSPEGRGLSYEQYF. The rearrangement links TRBV6-2 or TRBV6-3 to TRBJ2-7; D is perhaps TRBD1 or TRBD2 (6 bases each). The CDR3 runs to 16 residues. The germline V and J ends were trimmed by 6 bases and 0 bases, with 18 bases remaining between them. Per the germline V gene, CDR1 is MNHEY and CDR2 is SVGEGT.

In its sample, this clonotype was seen many times. V gene TRBV30 combines with J gene TRBJ1-4; D is perhaps TRBD1 (5 bases). The V gene's germline CDR1 is GTSNPN and CDR2 SVGIG (reference sequence). There are 12 residues in the CDR3. Trimming stripped 1 base from V and 10 bases from J, with 10 bases between. In DNA, the CDR3 is TGTGCCTGGAGTGACCGGGGGAGAAAACTGTTTTTT. Amino acids: CAWSDRGRKLFF.

This chain links TRBV19 with TRBJ2-5; D is undetermined. CDR1 LNHDA and CDR2 SQIVND come from the germline V gene (reference sequence). This CDR3 region has 14 residues. Trimming left V 7 bases short and J 8 bases short, with 20 bases between. CDR3 sequence: CASTSRVGLDTQYF. In DNA, the CDR3 is TGTGCCAGTACCAGTCGGGTGGGCTTGGATACCCAGTACTTC.

This clonotype has ten or more counts. The chain has TRBV20-1 and TRBJ1-3; the match to TRBD1 covers 12 bases. V gave up 5 bases and J gave up 7 bases; unmatched junction bases: 9. CDR3 size: 15 residues. The germline V gene has CDR1 DFQATT and CDR2 SNEGSKA (reference sequence). CDR3 bases: TGCAGTGCTTTGCCGGGACAGGGGGCGACGAACACCATATATTTT. Translating it yields CSALPGQGATNTIYF.

This clonotype appeared many times. This chain links TRBV12-3 or TRBV12-4 with TRBJ1-1; D is unclear. The CDR3 is 13 residues long. The V and J ends lost 3 bases and 1 base respectively, with 6 bases between them. The CDR3 nucleotides read TGTGCCAGCAGTTTCGGGGAGAACACTGAAGCTTTCTTT. Protein product: CASSFGENTEAFF.

A word on this clonotype: A far larger clone lies a single base away; this is likely a read error. The V and J genes are TRBV7-9 and TRBJ2-7, with 11 bases fitting TRBD2. This CDR3 is built from 14 residues. Germline V gene data show CDR1 as SEHNR and CDR2 as FQNEAQ (reference sequence). The V segment lost 4 bases and the J segment 4 bases; nucleotides outside the gene matches: 3. This CDR3 reads CASSCGTSGYEQYF. CDR3 coding DNA: TGTGCCAGCAGCTGTGGGACTAGCGGATACGAGCAGTACTTC.

This clonotype was counted many times. The chain carries TRBV27 and TRBJ1-4; possibly TRBD1 for D (6 bases). This CDR3 is built from 15 residues. In germline, CDR1 is MNHEY, CDR2 SMNVEV (reference sequence). V lost 5 bases to trimming and J lost 5 bases, with 15 bases between them. The CDR3 loop reads CASSGDTRRNEKLFF. DNA for the CDR3: TGTGCCAGCAGTGGGGACACCCGACGGAATGAAAAACTGTTTTTT.

This clonotype was counted many times. The CDR3 DNA follows: TGTGCCAGCAGTCGGGACAGGGGATTAATCTACGAGCAGTACTTC. Protein product: CASSRDRGLIYEQYF. The V gene is TRBV6-1, the J gene TRBJ2-7; 10 bases are shared with TRBD1. This CDR3 spans 15 amino acids. Germline V gives CDR1 MNHNS, CDR2 SASEGT. J gave up 3 bases and V 5 bases, and 7 bases lay outside the gene matches.

This clonotype was observed at least ten times. The CDR3: CASSLPTGRGYTF. CDR3 coding DNA: TGTGCCAGCAGCCTCCCGACAGGGCGTGGCTACACCTTC. V is TRBV7-9 and J is TRBJ1-2, with 7 bases aligning to TRBD1. Germline values: CDR1 SEHNR, CDR2 FQNEAQ (reference sequence). The trim removed 5 bases at V and 7 bases at J, leaving 7 bases unmatched. The CDR3 is 13 residues long. The full variable domain, rest sourced from reference TRBV7-9 and TRBJ1-2, is DTGVSQNPRHKITKRGQNVTFRCDPISEHNRLYWYRQTLGQGPEFLTYFQNEAQLEKSRLLSDRFSAERPKGSFSTLEIQRTEQGDSAMYLCASSLPTGRGYTFGSGTRLTVV.

This clonotype was detected many times. The V gene is TRBV5-5, the J gene TRBJ2-1; the D gene is possibly TRBD2 (6 bases). The CDR3 runs to 17 residues. Between the trimmed V and J ends, which lost 1 base and 0 bases, there was a span of 14 bases. The germline gives CDR1 SGHKS, CDR2 YYEKEE (reference sequence). The DNA of the CDR3 is TGTGCCAGCAGCTTGATAGGAGGGCGCAGCTCCTACAATGAGCAGTTCTTC. Translating gives CASSLIGGRSSYNEQFF.

This clonotype was counted at least ten times. J is TRBJ2-5 and V is TRBV7-2; D remains unclear. Germline V lookup: CDR1 SGHTA, CDR2 FQGNSA. V dropped 5 bases and J dropped 4 bases, with 5 bases sitting between them. The CDR3 covers 11 residues. DNA of the CDR3: TGTGCCAGCAGCCTAGTAGAGACCCAGTACTTC. Protein: CASSLVETQYF.

This clonotype appeared many times. The V gene is TRBV7-8, the J gene TRBJ2-1, with TRBD2 matching over 10 bases. J gave up 1 base and V 3 bases, and 15 bases lay outside the gene matches. This CDR3 comprises 20 residues. Germline V CDR1 and CDR2: SGHVS, FQNEAQ. CDR3 sequence reads: CASSLAGTSETRGSYNEQFF. The CDR3 DNA sequence: TGTGCCAGCAGCTTGGCCGGGACTAGCGAGACTCGCGGATCCTACAATGAGCAGTTCTTC.

A few counts support this clonotype. The J gene is TRBJ2-4, the V gene TRBV5-5; the match to TRBD1 covers 10 bases. Per the germline V gene, CDR1 is SGHKS and CDR2 is YYEKEE (reference sequence). With V trimmed by 3 bases and J by 7 bases, 1 base remained unmatched. This CDR3 is built from 13 residues. The CDR3 region is CASSWGQGNIQYF. CDR3 DNA sequence: TGTGCCAGCAGCTGGGGACAGGGGAACATTCAGTACTTC. Supplemented by reference TRBV5-5 and TRBJ2-4, the full variable domain reads DAGVTQSPTHLIKTRGQQVTLRCSPISGHKSVSWYQQVLGQGPQFIFQYYEKEERGRGNFPDRFSARQFPNYSSELNVNALLLGDSALYLCASSWGQGNIQYFGAGTRLSVL.

With respect to this clonotype: This likely reflects a read error, since a far larger clone is one base away. J is TRBJ2-7 and V is TRBV6-8; 9 bases fit TRBD2. Germline assignment: CDR1 MNHGY and CDR2 SAAAGT. CDR3 length equals 12 residues. CDR3 sequence reads: CDSGGRVYEQYF. The CDR3 bases are TGTGACAGTGGCGGGAGGGTCTACGAGCAGTACTTC.

This clonotype was found a few times. A single base separates this from a much larger clone, so it may be a read error. The genes are TRBV6-1 and TRBJ1-1, with a possible D match to TRBD1 (6 bases). This CDR3 is built from 16 residues. CDR1 and CDR2 from the germline V gene are MNHNS and SASEGT. In DNA form, the CDR3 reads TGTGCCAGCAGCCGTGGCAGGGGATCGCCCTATACTGAAGCTTTATTT. Translating it yields CASSRGRGSPYTEALF.

The V gene is TRBV20-1, the J gene TRBJ1-1; D possibly corresponds to TRBD1 (6 bases). Trimming cost V 6 bases and J 0 bases, with 14 bases left between them. The CDR3 sequence is 14 residues long. Per germline, CDR1 DFQATT and CDR2 SNEGSKA (reference sequence). In DNA, the CDR3 is TGCAGTGCCCTGCAGGGGACCTTGAACACTGAAGCTTTCTTT. Its translation is CSALQGTLNTEAFF.

This clonotype occurred many times. J is TRBJ1-4 and V is TRBV6-2 or TRBV6-3; D possibly corresponds to TRBD1 (5 bases). The CDR3 runs to 14 residues. V was trimmed by 6 bases and J by 4 bases, leaving 12 bases between them. Per germline, CDR1 MNHEY and CDR2 SVGEGT. The CDR3 bases are TGTGCCAGCAGGGCGACAGTTGGTAATGAAAAACTGTTTTTT. Translation gives CASRATVGNEKLFF.

Ten or more counts support this clonotype. The V and J genes are TRBV30 and TRBJ1-2, with TRBD1 identical over 9 bases. CDR3 length: 15 amino acids. With V trimmed by 4 bases and J by 4 bases, 10 bases remained unmatched. Germline values: CDR1 GTSNPN, CDR2 SVGIG (reference sequence). The DNA of the CDR3 is TGTGCCTGGAAGCTGCCGGGACAGGGTTCCTATGGCTACACCTTC. It translates to CAWKLPGQGSYGYTF.

This chain links TRBV19 with TRBJ1-5; tentatively, D is TRBD1 (5 bases). The V end lost 5 bases, the J end lost 5 bases, and 13 bases lay between the germline ends. Germline V gene data show CDR1 as LNHDA and CDR2 as SQIVND (reference sequence). The CDR3 spans 14 residues. The CDR3 loop is CASSSTGPHQPQHF. The CDR3 DNA reads as TGTGCCAGTAGTTCCACAGGTCCCCATCAGCCCCAGCATTTT.